The clone carrying this T cell receptor beta chain was recorded a few times. Its antigen is not identified. RNA extraction and reverse transcription yielded cDNA as sequencing template. Libraries were prepared by immunoSEQ multiplex PCR; TCRdb keeps only in-frame clonotypes and omits some of them. The sample has fewer than 250,000 clones; around 62% are singletons. The data derive from a study of CD8+ T cells in alopecia areata. Study-wide findings and caveats: Mouse data revealed clearer TCR sharing than patient data did, a gap possibly tied to HLA.

The CDR3 is made up of 16 amino acids. Germline V CDR1 and CDR2: LNHNV, YYDKDF (reference sequence). V lost 1 base, J lost 8 bases, and 7 bases stayed unmatched. T lymphocytes (CD4+ and CD8+) were sorted from PBMCs. This receptor was obtained from a human donor with alopecia areata. This material consisted of CD4+ T cells sorted from blood, taken at week 0. This chain joins TRBV15 and TRBJ2-1, with TRBD2 identical over 11 bases. The CDR3 protein is CATSRVLAGVVDEQFF. The CDR3 bases are TGTGCCACCAGCAGAGTACTAGCGGGAGTCGTGGATGAGCAGTTCTTC. Full variable domain (rest looked up from reference TRBV15 and TRBJ2-1): DAMVIQNPRYQVTQFGKPVTLSCSQTLNHNVMYWYQQKSSQAPKLLFHYYDKDFNNEADTPDNFQSRRPNTSFCFLDIRSPGLGDTAMYLCATSRVLAGVVDEQFFGPGTRLTVL.